The present TCR beta chain was sequenced within a study of blood T cell repertoires in COVID-19. Across the study: Samples of COVID-19 (acute and convalescent) were obtained from the United States, Italy and Spain.

Clones were sequenced by immunoSEQ multiplex PCR, and TCRdb holds only the in-frame ones, with some missing. The sample holds under 300,000 clones, roughly 87% seen once. CDR3 size: 13 residues. From germline, CDR1 is MNHEY and CDR2 SVGEGT. With 4 bases clipped from V and 5 bases from J, the junction kept 4 bases outside the gene matches. The sequence derives from a woman under 40 with acute COVID-19. The J gene is TRBJ1-1, the V gene TRBV6-2 or TRBV6-3, with 7 positions matching TRBD1. Specimen: PBMCs or T cells enriched from blood (not recorded which). Written as DNA, the CDR3 is TGTGCCAGCAGTTTTGACAGGGAAACTGAAGCTTTCTTT. This translates into CASSFDRETEAFF.